These 12 T cell receptor beta chains originate from one sample sequenced in a study of CD8+ T cells in alopecia areata. After isolation, RNA underwent reverse transcription to generate cDNA as the sequencing template. The assay was immunoSEQ multiplex PCR, and TCRdb's table has in-frame clones only and misses some. The sample holds 190,000 or so clones, roughly 50% seen once. As for treatment: oral pan-JAK inhibitor, 5-10 mg twice daily. The sequenced sample was CD8+ T cells sorted from blood, obtained at week 24, from a patient treated with tofacitinib. The receptors were sampled from a human donor with alopecia areata.

In this sample, this clone turned up once. The chain couples TRBV6-5 to TRBJ1-6; D is undetermined. Germline values: CDR1 MNHEY, CDR2 SVGAGI. V lost 4 bases and J 0 bases, leaving 10 bases between the germline ends. This CDR3 contains 16 residues. The CDR3 DNA reads as TGTGCCAGCAGTTTCTGGGTGAGCTCCTATAATTCACCCCTCCACTTT. It codes for CASSFWVSSYNSPLHF.

V and J are TRBV25-1 and TRBJ1-6, with D tentatively TRBD1 (6 bases). Trimming stripped 6 bases from V and 9 bases from J, with 12 bases between. The germline V gene encodes CDR1 MGHDK and CDR2 SYGVNS. The CDR3 covers 13 residues. CDR3 DNA: TGTGCCAGCAGAAGAAACAGGGTTTCACCCCTCCACTTT. It codes for CASRRNRVSPLHF.

The chain couples TRBV4-1 to TRBJ1-2, with D tentatively TRBD1 (5 bases). V dropped 3 bases and J dropped 6 bases, with 14 bases sitting between them. From germline, CDR1 is MGHRA and CDR2 YSYEKL. The CDR3 length is 14 residues. The CDR3 DNA is TGCGCCAGCAGCCATGCCGCCGGGGGTGATGGCTACACCTTC. This encodes CASSHAAGGDGYTF.

J is TRBJ1-1 and V is TRBV29-1; 9 nucleotides match TRBD1. The V segment lost 3 bases and the J segment 3 bases; nucleotides outside the gene matches: 5. Germline loops: CDR1 SQVTM, CDR2 ANQGSEA. The CDR3 loop spans 14 amino acids. CDR3 bases: TGCAGCGTTGACGGGACAGGGCACTACACTGAAGCTTTCTTT. This codes for CSVDGTGHYTEAFF. Full variable domain (outside the CDR3, taken from reference TRBV29-1 and TRBJ1-1): SAVISQKPSRDICQRGTSLTIQCQVDSQVTMMFWYRQQPGQSLTLIATANQGSEATYESGFVIDKFPISRPNLTFSTLTVSNMSPEDSSIYLCSVDGTGHYTEAFFGQGTRLTVV.

The rearrangement joins TRBV27 to TRBJ1-2, with D maybe TRBD1 (6 bases). V was shortened by 7 bases and J by 2 bases, with 17 bases between the two germline ends. This CDR3 is 15 amino acids long. CDR1 MNHEY and CDR2 SMNVEV come from the germline V gene (reference sequence). The CDR3 protein is CASKSGSGQNYGYTF. The CDR3 nucleotides are TGTGCCAGCAAGAGTGGCTCGGGACAAAACTATGGCTACACCTTC.

This chain connects TRBV6-6 to TRBJ2-3, with D tentatively TRBD1 (5 bases). This CDR3 region has 13 residues. In germline, CDR1 is MNHNY, CDR2 SVGAGI (reference sequence). V was pared by 6 bases and J by 14 bases, with 21 bases between. The CDR3 region is CASSPDRSLSGYF. The CDR3 DNA sequence: TGTGCCAGCAGCCCCGACAGATCCCTCTCGGGGTATTTT.

The rearrangement joins TRBV11-2 to TRBJ2-7; D call uncertain. V was pared by 5 bases and J by 7 bases, with 12 bases between. The V gene's germline CDR1 is SGHAT and CDR2 FQNNGV. CDR3 size: 12 residues. The DNA of the CDR3 is TGTGCCAGCAGCCGCAGGCCGCATGAGCAGTACTTC. The encoded protein is CASSRRPHEQYF.

For this clone: The same CDR3 also results from other DNA sequences found in this sample. The chain links TRBV4-1 to TRBJ1-2; no firm D call. Germline V lookup: CDR1 MGHRA, CDR2 YSYEKL. V lost 0 bases and J 7 bases, leaving 3 bases between the germline ends. The CDR3 length is 11 residues. CDR3 protein: CASSQDRGYTF. Written as DNA, the CDR3 is TGCGCCAGCAGCCAAGATCGTGGCTACACCTTC.

V usage is TRBV15 and J usage is TRBJ1-1, with a tentative D call TRBD1 (5 bases). Looked up from germline, CDR1 is LNHNV and CDR2 is YYDKDF (reference sequence). V was trimmed by 5 bases and J by 1 base, leaving 14 bases between them. The CDR3 runs 15 residues. For the CDR3, the DNA is TGTGCCACCAGCGGTAAGGGTGGGGGGAACACTGAAGCTTTCTTT. This sequence encodes CATSGKGGGNTEAFF. Based on the CDR3 plus reference TRBV15 and TRBJ1-1, the full variable domain is DAMVIQNPRYQVTQFGKPVTLSCSQTLNHNVMYWYQQKSSQAPKLLFHYYDKDFNNEADTPDNFQSRRPNTSFCFLDIRSPGLGDTAMYLCATSGKGGGNTEAFFGQGTRLTVV.

This clone has only a few counts. This sequence joins TRBV9 and TRBJ2-3; possibly TRBD2 for D (6 bases). V lost 3 bases, J lost 7 bases, and 12 bases lay in between. Germline V gene sequence: CDR1 SGDLS, CDR2 YYNGEE. The CDR3 runs to 13 residues. CDR3 nucleotide sequence: TGTGCCAGCAGCGACGGGGGTAGGAATACGCAGTATTTT. Its protein product is CASSDGGRNTQYF.

This clone has just one count. The chain links TRBV15 to TRBJ1-6; the D gene is possibly TRBD1 (6 bases). Germline loops: CDR1 LNHNV, CDR2 YYDKDF (reference sequence). Trimming left V 4 bases short and J 7 bases short, with 11 bases between. The CDR3 consists of 14 residues. CDR3 sequence reads: CATSTDRQNSPLHF. CDR3 nucleotide sequence: TGTGCCACCAGCACGGACAGACAAAATTCACCCCTCCACTTT. The variable domain in full, with the rest retrieved from reference TRBV15 and TRBJ1-6, is DAMVIQNPRYQVTQFGKPVTLSCSQTLNHNVMYWYQQKSSQAPKLLFHYYDKDFNNEADTPDNFQSRRPNTSFCFLDIRSPGLGDTAMYLCATSTDRQNSPLHFGNGTRLTVT.

The chain joins TRBV11-2 to TRBJ2-7, with D unresolved. The V gene lost 3 bases and the J gene lost 2 bases, with 8 bases spanning the gap. This CDR3 is 13 amino acids long. Germline V gives CDR1 SGHAT, CDR2 FQNNGV. The chain's CDR3 is CASSLGTTYEQYF. The CDR3 coding sequence is TGTGCCAGCAGCTTGGGAACGACCTACGAGCAGTACTTC.